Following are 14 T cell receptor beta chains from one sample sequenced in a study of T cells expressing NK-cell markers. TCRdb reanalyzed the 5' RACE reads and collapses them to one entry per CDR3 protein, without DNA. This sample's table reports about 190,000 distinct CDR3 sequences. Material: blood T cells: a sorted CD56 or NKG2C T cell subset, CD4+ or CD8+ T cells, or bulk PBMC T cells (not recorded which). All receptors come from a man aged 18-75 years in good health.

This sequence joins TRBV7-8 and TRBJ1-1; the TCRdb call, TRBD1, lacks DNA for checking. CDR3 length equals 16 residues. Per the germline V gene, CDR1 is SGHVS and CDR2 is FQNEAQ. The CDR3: CASSPITRGVNTEAFF.

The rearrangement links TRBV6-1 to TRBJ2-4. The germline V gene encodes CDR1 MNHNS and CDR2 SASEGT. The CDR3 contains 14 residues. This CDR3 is CASSNLGSQNIQYF.

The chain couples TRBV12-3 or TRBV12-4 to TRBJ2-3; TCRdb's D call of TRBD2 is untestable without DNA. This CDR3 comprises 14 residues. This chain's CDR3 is CATKGEAFTDTQYF.

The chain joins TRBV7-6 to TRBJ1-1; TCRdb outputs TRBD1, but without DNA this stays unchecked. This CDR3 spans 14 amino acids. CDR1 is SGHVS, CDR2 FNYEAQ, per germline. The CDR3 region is CASSSGAMNTEAFF.

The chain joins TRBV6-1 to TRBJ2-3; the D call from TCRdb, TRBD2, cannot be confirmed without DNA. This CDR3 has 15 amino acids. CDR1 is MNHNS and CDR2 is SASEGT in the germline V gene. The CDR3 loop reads CASTSLADSTDTQYF.

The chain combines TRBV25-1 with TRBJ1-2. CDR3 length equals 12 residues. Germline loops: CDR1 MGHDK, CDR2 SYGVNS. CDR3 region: CASRRGEDGYTF.

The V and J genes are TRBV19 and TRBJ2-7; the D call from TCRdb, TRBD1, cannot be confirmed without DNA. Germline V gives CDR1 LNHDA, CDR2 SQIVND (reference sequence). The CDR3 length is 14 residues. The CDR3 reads CASSQDRELHEQYF.

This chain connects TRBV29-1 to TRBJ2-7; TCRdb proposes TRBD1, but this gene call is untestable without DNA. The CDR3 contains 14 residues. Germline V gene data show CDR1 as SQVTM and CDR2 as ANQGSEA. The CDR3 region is CSVPTGEGSYEQYF.

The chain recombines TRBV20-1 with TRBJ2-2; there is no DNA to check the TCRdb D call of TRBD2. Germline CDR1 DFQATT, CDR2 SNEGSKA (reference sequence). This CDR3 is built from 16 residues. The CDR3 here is CSATSYLAGDTGELFF.

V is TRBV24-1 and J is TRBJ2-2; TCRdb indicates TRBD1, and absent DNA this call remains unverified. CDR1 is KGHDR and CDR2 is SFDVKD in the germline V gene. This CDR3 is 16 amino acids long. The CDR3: CATSDADRGHTGELFF.

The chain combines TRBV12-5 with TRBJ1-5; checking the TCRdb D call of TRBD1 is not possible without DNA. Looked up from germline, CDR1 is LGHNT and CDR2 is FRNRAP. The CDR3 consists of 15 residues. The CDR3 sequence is CASGLSTGAAQPQHF.

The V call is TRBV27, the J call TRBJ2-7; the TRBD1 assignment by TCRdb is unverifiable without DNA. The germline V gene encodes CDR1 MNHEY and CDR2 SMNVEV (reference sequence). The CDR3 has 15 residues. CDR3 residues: CASSSLRDSNYEQYF.

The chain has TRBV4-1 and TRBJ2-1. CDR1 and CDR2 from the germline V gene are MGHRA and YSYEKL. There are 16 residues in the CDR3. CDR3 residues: CASSQDRQTGYNEQFF.

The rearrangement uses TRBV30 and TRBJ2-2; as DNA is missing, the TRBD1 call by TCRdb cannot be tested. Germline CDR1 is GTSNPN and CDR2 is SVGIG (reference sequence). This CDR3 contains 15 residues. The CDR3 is CAWLGAGLNTGELFF.